The T cell receptor beta chain under discussion was sequenced for a study of blood T cell repertoires in COVID-19. Study-level background: In each case, the material was cDNA or gDNA derived from T cells, B-cell-depleted T cells, or PBMCs.

From germline, CDR1 is WNHNN and CDR2 SYGVQD (reference sequence). This CDR3 spans 14 amino acids. V was shortened by 0 bases and J by 8 bases, with 11 bases between the two germline ends. Original processing methods: Reference gene primer amplification gave nucleated cell count estimates. Data came from immunoSEQ multiplex PCR; TCRdb stores just in-frame clones and leaves some out. The V and J calls and clone size were taken over from that table, and D and trimming were inferred from the DNA. The sample includes 130,000 or so clones, approximately 92% seen only once; the top ten take approximately 27%.

This rearrangement joins TRBV10-1 to TRBJ2-1, with D possibly matching TRBD2 (5 bases). Sequenced material: peripheral blood. The TCR was taken from a man aged 70 or older with active or convalescent COVID-19. This CDR3 is CASSESLAWDEQFF. In DNA, the CDR3 is TGCGCCAGCAGTGAGTCGTTAGCGTGGGATGAGCAGTTCTTC.